A few counts support the clone carrying this T cell receptor beta chain. The sample belongs to a study of cytomegalovirus exposure and HLA in healthy donors. The CDR3 has 16 amino acids. Germline V gene data show CDR1 as KGHSH and CDR2 as LQKENI. With 4 bases removed from V and 0 bases from J, the gap between germline ends came to 13 bases. The PCR used 60 Vbeta and 13 Jbeta primers. Profiled with immunoSEQ multiplex PCR; TCRdb holds only in-frame clones, not every one. The table records 100,000 to 150,000 clones, around 85% of them present only once. The chain uses TRBV18 and TRBJ2-1, with no clear D. The sequencing sample was made of PBMCs. This TCR was recovered from a boy aged 5 to 17 in good health and CMV-seronegative. Here the CDR3 DNA reads TGTGCCAGCTCACGATGGGCTGCGAGCTCCTACAATGAGCAGTTCTTC. It encodes CASSRWAASSYNEQFF.